This T cell receptor (beta chain) is drawn from a study of circulating CD8 cells and anti-PD-1 response in melanoma. Study conclusions and caveats: Published repertoire comparisons used only baseline and M1 samples.

Live CD3+CD8+TCRalphabeta+ cells were sorted into four subsets by PD-1 and/or TIGIT. Trimming shortened V by 2 bases and J by 8 bases, and 7 bases separated the two germline ends. Germline CDR1 is SQVTM and CDR2 is ANQGSEA. There are 11 residues in the CDR3. Each library started from roughly 16 ng of total RNA using the QIAseq Immune Repertoire TCR panel. MiXCR was run by TCRdb on the reads, yielding one entry per CDR3 protein. The sample yields several hundred distinct CDR3 sequences, roughly 8.7% seen once. Comment on this clonotype: No antigen is known for it.

This TCR came from a human donor with melanoma. The sample here was CD8+ T cells from PBMCs, taken at baseline or after one month of anti-PD-1 therapy (not recorded which). V and J are TRBV29-1 and TRBJ1-3; the D is unclear. In nucleotides, the CDR3 is TGCAGCGTTGAACTGCTCGACACCATATATTTT. Protein product: CSVELLDTIYF.